This T cell receptor (beta chain) is from a study of Ad26.COV2.S vaccination and SARS-CoV-2 variants. The table came from immunoSEQ multiplex PCR; TCRdb's copy has only in-frame clones and leaves some out. The repertoire holds roughly 380,000 clones, with around 87% as singletons. Specified treatment: about 20 received Ad26.COV2.S at low or high dose, single or two shots; about 5 received placebo; per-sample allocation not given. Sampling happened 63 days after the first vaccine or placebo injection. Germline loops: CDR1 LNHDA, CDR2 SQIVND (reference sequence). This CDR3 region has 18 residues. Trimming at V came to 3 bases and at J to 0 bases, leaving 8 bases not matched to a gene.

The genes are TRBV19 and TRBJ2-3, with 11 positions matching TRBD2. The sequencing used peripheral blood, collected in a trial of Ad26.COV2.S vaccine versus placebo. The sequence was obtained from a person between 18 and 60 years old who received the Ad26.COV2.S COVID-19 vaccine or a placebo. The CDR3 sequence: CASSIPGLAVTSTDTQYF. The DNA of the CDR3 is TGTGCCAGTAGTATCCCGGGACTAGCGGTGACTAGCACAGATACGCAGTATTTT.